The 7 T cell receptor beta chains listed next were all sequenced from one sample in a study of OX40 agonist ivuxolimab in advanced cancers. Generated by immunoSEQ multiplex PCR, the TCRdb table keeps only in-frame clones and is missing some. The data contain around 66,000 clones, approximately 90% of them singletons. The sample was CD4+ or CD8+ T cells sorted from blood, taken in a trial of the OX40 agonist ivuxolimab. All receptors come from an adult with an advanced solid tumor such as melanoma, head and neck, liver or kidney cancer.

This clone has more than one count but fewer than ten. The rearrangement joins TRBV6-4 to TRBJ2-1; TRBD1 matches 8 bases. Trimming removed 2 bases from V and 8 bases from J; junction bases left unmatched: 5. Per germline, CDR1 MRHNA and CDR2 SNTAGT. The CDR3 extends over 14 amino acids. CDR3: CASSDDGQGDEQFF. The CDR3 nucleotides are TGTGCCAGCAGTGACGACGGACAGGGCGATGAGCAGTTCTTC.

This sequence joins TRBV5-6 and TRBJ1-2; D is perhaps TRBD1 (6 bases). Germline CDR1 and CDR2: SGHDT and YYEEEE. The CDR3 length is 15 residues. V lost 1 base to trimming and J lost 2 bases, with 12 bases between them. CDR3 region: CASSLSGVENYGYTF. In nucleotides, the CDR3 is TGTGCCAGCAGCTTGTCAGGGGTTGAAAACTATGGCTACACCTTC.

The CDR3 DNA reads TGTGCCATCTTGGGAGGGGTCGCCTACGAGCAGTACTTC. Protein: CAILGGVAYEQYF. The V gene is TRBV10-3, the J gene TRBJ2-7, with TRBD2 matching 7 bases. This CDR3 comprises 13 residues. CDR1 is ENHRY and CDR2 is SYGVKD in the germline V gene. V lost 8 bases, J lost 2 bases, and 6 bases stayed unmatched.

The rearrangement links TRBV18 to TRBJ2-7; 7 nucleotides align to TRBD2. The CDR3 is 15 residues long. V shed 0 bases and J 3 bases; nucleotides not matched to a gene: 5. From germline, CDR1 is KGHSH and CDR2 LQKENI. The CDR3 here is CASSPPGGMVYEQYF. The CDR3 nucleotides read TGTGCCAGCTCACCACCGGGGGGGATGGTCTACGAGCAGTACTTC.

The chain recombines TRBV4-2 with TRBJ1-2, with a tentative D call TRBD1 (5 bases). Germline V gene sequence: CDR1 LGHNA, CDR2 YNFKEQ. The CDR3 loop spans 17 amino acids. V shed 0 bases and J shed 4 bases, with 18 bases lying between them. In DNA, the CDR3 is TGTGCCAGCAGCCAAGATGAGGGGCAGGGAACAGGCTATGGCTACACCTTC. Its translation is CASSQDEGQGTGYGYTF.

V and J are TRBV19 and TRBJ2-3; D remains unclear. Germline CDR1 and CDR2: LNHDA and SQIVND (reference sequence). The CDR3 runs 14 residues. With 3 bases removed from V and 0 bases from J, the gap between germline ends came to 7 bases. Here the CDR3 reads CASSIMGSTDTQYF. The CDR3 bases are TGTGCCAGTAGTATCATGGGGAGCACAGATACGCAGTATTTT.

V gene TRBV27 combines with J gene TRBJ2-7; D gene ambiguous. The CDR3 is 13 residues long. V was clipped by 6 bases and J by 2 bases, with 11 bases between them. Germline V CDR1 and CDR2: MNHEY, SMNVEV (reference sequence). In nucleotides, the CDR3 is TGTGCCAGCAGCGTCCGAACAGCCTACGAGCAGTACTTC. It specifies CASSVRTAYEQYF.